Listed here is a single T cell receptor (beta chain). Its antigen remains unidentified. This sample stems from a study of cytomegalovirus exposure and HLA in healthy donors. The germline V and J ends were trimmed by 1 base and 15 bases, with 10 bases remaining between them. The CDR3 covers 11 residues. Germline V gives CDR1 MNHNY, CDR2 SVGAGI (reference sequence). Study results and caveats: According to reports, the classifier identified cytomegalovirus status with high specificity and sensitivity.

A roughly 130-subject validation cohort, separate from the approximately 720-subject first cohort, supplied the donors. Repertoires were generated with immunoSEQ multiplex PCR, while TCRdb's copy carries only in-frame clones and drops some. The sample records about 160,000 clones, roughly nine tenths being singletons. The rearrangement joins TRBV6-6 to TRBJ1-3; D gene ambiguous. The TCR was taken from a woman in her twenties or thirties in good health and CMV-seronegative. Sequenced material: PBMCs. The CDR3 loop reads CASSYLTDRYF. CDR3 DNA: TGTGCCAGCAGTTACTTGACGGATCGATATTTT.